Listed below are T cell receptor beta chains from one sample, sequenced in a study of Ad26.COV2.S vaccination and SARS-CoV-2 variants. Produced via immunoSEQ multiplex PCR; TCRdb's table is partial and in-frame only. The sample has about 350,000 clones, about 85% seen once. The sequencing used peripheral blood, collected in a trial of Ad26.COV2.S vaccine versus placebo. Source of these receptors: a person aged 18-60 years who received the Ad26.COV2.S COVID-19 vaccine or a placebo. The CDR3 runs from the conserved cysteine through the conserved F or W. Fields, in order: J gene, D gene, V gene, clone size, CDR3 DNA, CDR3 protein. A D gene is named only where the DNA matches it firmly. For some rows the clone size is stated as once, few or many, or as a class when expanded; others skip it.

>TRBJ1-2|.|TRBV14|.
TGTGCCAGCAGCCAACGGGGCCCAGGATATGGCTACACCTTC
CASSQRGPGYGYTF
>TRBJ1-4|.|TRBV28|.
TGTGCCAGCAGGACAATGACAGGTCCTAATGAAAAACTGTTTTTT
CASRTMTGPNEKLFF
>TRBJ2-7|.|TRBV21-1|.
TGTGCCAGCAGCAAAGTGGGCGGGACGGCGAACTACGAGCAGTACTTC
CASSKVGGTANYEQYF
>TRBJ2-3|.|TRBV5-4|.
TGTGCCAGCAGCCTACAGGGCACAGATACGCAGTATTTT
CASSLQGTDTQYF
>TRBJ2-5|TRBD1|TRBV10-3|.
TGTGCCATCGGACAGGGACTCCAAGAGACCCAGTACTTC
CAIGQGLQETQYF
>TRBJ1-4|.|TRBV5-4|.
TGTGCCAGCAGCCGGGACGGAACTAATGAAAAACTGTTTTTT
CASSRDGTNEKLFF
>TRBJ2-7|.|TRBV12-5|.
TGTGCTAGTGGTTTTCCTAACCGGGGGATAGGCTACGAGCAGTACTTC
CASGFPNRGIGYEQYF
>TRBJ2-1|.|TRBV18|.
TGTGCCAGCTCAGGCCTACATAACAATGAGCAGTTCTTC
CASSGLHNNEQFF
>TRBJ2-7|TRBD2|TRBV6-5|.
TGTGCCAGCAGTCCGCTAGCGGGAGGGTACGAGCAGTACTTC
CASSPLAGGYEQYF
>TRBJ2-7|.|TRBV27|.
TGTGCCAGCAGTTGGCAGGGCTCCTCCTACGAGCAGTACTTC
CASSWQGSSYEQYF
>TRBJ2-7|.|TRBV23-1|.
TGCGCCAGCAGTCAATCTCGAGGCAACGACTACGAGCAGTACTTC
CASSQSRGNDYEQYF
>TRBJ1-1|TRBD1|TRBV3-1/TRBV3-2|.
TGTGCCAGCAGCCGGACAGGCGAAGCTTTCTTT
CASSRTGEAFF
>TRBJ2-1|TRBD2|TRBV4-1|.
TGCGCCAGCAGCCAAGTATCACTAGCGAACTACAATGAGCAGTTCTTC
CASSQVSLANYNEQFF
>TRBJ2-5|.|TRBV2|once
TGTGCCAGCAGCGAGGGACCTAATCGAGGGACCCAGTACTTC
CASSEGPNRGTQYF
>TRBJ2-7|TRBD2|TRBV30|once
TGTGCCTGGAACCCGACTAGCGGAGCCTACGAGCAGTACTTC
CAWNPTSGAYEQYF
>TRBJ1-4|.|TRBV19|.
TGTGCCAGTAGCATTACTTCGGAGGGTTGGTACTCTGAAAAACTGTTTTTT
CASSITSEGWYSEKLFF
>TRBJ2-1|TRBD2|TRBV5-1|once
TGCGCCAGCAGCCCGGGGCTAGCGGCCTACAATGAGCAGTTCTTC
CASSPGLAAYNEQFF
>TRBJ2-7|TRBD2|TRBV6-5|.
TGTGCCAGCAGTACCACTAGCGGGGGGCTCTACGAGCAGTACTTC
CASSTTSGGLYEQYF
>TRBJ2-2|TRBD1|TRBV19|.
TGTGCCAGTAGTATCAGGGGGTTGGGCACCGGGGAGCTGTTTTTT
CASSIRGLGTGELFF
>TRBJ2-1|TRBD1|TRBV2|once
TGTGCCAGCAGACTCCCGGGACAGGGTATAGGTGAGCAGTTCTTC
CASRLPGQGIGEQFF
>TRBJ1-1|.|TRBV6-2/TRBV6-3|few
TGTGCCAGCAGTTTTCGGGAGAACACTGAAGCTTTCTTT
CASSFRENTEAFF
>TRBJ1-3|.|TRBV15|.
TGTGCCACCAGCAGAGATGTCGCAGGCACTGGAAACACCATATATTTT
CATSRDVAGTGNTIYF
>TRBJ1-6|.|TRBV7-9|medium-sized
TGTGCCAGCAGCTTGCGGGGGGATTCACCCCTCCACTTT
CASSLRGDSPLHF
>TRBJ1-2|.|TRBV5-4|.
TGTGCCAGCAGCTTGTCCCGGGTTGGGTATGGCTACACCTTC
CASSLSRVGYGYTF
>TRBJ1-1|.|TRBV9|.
TGTGCCAGCAGCGTAGCAGGAAGGAACGTCGGGTTGGCCAGGGACACTGAAGCTTTCTTT
CASSVAGRNVGLARDTEAFF
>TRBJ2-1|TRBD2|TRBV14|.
TGTGCCAGCAGCCAACGAGGCGGGAGACTCTACAATGAGCAGTTCTTC
CASSQRGGRLYNEQFF
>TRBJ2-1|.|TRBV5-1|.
TGCGCCAGCAGCTTGGCTGCACAGGTGACCTACAATGAGCAGTTCTTC
CASSLAAQVTYNEQFF
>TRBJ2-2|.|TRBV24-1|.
TGTGCCATCCCACCTGGGGGGTTGGTGAACACCGGGGAGCTGTTTTTT
CAIPPGGLVNTGELFF
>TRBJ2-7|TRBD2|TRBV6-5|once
TGTGCCAGCAGTTACTCGCGGGAGGGAGAGCAGTACTTC
CASSYSREGEQYF
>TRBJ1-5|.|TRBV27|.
TGTGCCAGCAGTCTACTGGGACCGGATCAGCCCCAGCATTTT
CASSLLGPDQPQHF
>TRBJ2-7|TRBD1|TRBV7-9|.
TGTGCCAGCAGCTCCCGGGACAGGGGGAATGAGCAGTACTTC
CASSSRDRGNEQYF
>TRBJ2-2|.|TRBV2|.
TGTGCCAGCAGACAGGGAAGGCGGGACTCCGGGGAGCTGTTTTTT
CASRQGRRDSGELFF
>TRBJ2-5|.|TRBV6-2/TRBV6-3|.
TGTGCCAGCAGTTACTCCATAGGGACGTACCAAGAGACCCAGTACTTC
CASSYSIGTYQETQYF
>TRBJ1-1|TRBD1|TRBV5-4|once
TGTGCCAGCAGCCCACGACAGGGTAAATCGAACACTGAAGCTTTCTTT
CASSPRQGKSNTEAFF
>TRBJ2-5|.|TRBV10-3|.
TGTGCCATCAGCGGCAACCAAGAGACCCAGTACTTC
CAISGNQETQYF
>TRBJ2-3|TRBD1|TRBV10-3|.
TGTGCCATCAGTGAGACCCAACGGACAGGGACCAGCACAGATACGCAGTATTTT
CAISETQRTGTSTDTQYF
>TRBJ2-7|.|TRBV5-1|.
TGCGCCAGCAGCTCGCACAGGGAGAGCAACGAGCAGTACTTC
CASSSHRESNEQYF
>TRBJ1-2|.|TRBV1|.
TGCACCAGCAGCGACAGGGGGGACTATGGCTACACCTTC
CTSSDRGDYGYTF
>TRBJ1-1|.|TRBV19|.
TGTGCAATACAGGGTGTCGCTGAAGCTTTCTTT
CAIQGVAEAFF
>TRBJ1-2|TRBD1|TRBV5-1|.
TGCGCCAGCTCCTCGGACGGGACAGGGGGCGGCTACACCTTC
CASSSDGTGGGYTF
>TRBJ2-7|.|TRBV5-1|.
TGCGCCAGCAGCTTGGAGGGGAACTACGAGCAGTACTTC
CASSLEGNYEQYF
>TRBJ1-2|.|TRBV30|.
TGTGCCTGGAGTGTATTTGGGGGCGCCGATCGCTACACCTTC
CAWSVFGGADRYTF